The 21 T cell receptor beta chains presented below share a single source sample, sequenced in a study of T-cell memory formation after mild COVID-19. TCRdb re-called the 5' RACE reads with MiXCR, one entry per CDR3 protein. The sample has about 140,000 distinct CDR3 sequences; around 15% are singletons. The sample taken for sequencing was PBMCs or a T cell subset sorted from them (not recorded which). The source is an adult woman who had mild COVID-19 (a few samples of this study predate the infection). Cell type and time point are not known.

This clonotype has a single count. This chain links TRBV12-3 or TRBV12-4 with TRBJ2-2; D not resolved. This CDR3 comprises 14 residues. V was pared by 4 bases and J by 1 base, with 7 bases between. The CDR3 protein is CASSSNWNTGELFF. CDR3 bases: TGTGCCAGCAGTTCCAACTGGAACACCGGGGAGCTGTTTTTT.

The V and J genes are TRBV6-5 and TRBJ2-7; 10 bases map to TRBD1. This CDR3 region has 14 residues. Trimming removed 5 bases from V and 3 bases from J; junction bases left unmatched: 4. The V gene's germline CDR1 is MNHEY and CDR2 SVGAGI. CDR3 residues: CASSPWTGGYEQYF. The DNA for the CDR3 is TGTGCCAGCAGTCCATGGACAGGGGGCTACGAGCAGTACTTC.

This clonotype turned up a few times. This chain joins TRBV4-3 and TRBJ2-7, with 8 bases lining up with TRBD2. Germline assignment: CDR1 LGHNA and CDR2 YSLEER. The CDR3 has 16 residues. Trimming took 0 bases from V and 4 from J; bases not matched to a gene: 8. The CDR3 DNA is TGCGCCAGCAGCCAAGATGTCTACGCTAGCGGGTACGAGCAGTACTTC. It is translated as CASSQDVYASGYEQYF.

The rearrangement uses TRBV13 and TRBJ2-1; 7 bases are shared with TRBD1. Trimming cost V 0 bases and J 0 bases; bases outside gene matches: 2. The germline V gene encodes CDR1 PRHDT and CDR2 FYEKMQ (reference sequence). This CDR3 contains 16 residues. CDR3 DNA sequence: TGTGCCAGCAGCTTAGGGGGACAGTTCTCCTACAATGAGCAGTTCTTC. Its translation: CASSLGGQFSYNEQFF.

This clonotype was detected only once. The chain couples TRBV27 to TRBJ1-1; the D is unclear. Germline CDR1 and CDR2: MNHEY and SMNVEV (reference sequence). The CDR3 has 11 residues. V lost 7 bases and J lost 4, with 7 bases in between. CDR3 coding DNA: TGTGCCAGCACCGGAAGCACTGAAGCTTTCTTT. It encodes CASTGSTEAFF.

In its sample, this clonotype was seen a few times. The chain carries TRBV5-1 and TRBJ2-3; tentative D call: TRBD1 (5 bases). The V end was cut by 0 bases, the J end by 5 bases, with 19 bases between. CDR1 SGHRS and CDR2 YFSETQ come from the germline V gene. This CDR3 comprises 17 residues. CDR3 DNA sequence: TGCGCCAGCAGCTTGGTAGACCAGGGCCTAGGCCTAGATACGCAGTATTTT. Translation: CASSLVDQGLGLDTQYF.

The CDR3: CASSVGQGRGYEQYF. In nucleotides, the CDR3 is TGTGCCAGCTCAGTGGGACAGGGAAGAGGTTACGAGCAGTACTTC. The chain joins TRBV18 to TRBJ2-7, with TRBD1 matching 9 bases. The CDR3 has 15 residues. Germline loops: CDR1 KGHSH, CDR2 LQKENI. V was pared by 5 bases and J by 4 bases, with 9 bases of the junction left unmatched.

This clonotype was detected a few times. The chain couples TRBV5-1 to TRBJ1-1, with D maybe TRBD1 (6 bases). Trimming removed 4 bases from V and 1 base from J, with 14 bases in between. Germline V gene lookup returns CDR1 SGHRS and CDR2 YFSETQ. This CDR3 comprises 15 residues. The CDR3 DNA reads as TGCGCCAGCAGCACAACCCCGGGACAGAACACTGAAGCTTTCTTT. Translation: CASSTTPGQNTEAFF.

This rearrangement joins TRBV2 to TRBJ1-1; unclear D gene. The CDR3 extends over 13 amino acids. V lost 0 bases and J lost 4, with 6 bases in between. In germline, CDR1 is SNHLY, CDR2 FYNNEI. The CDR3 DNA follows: TGTGCCAGCAGTGAAGCTGATTTCACTGAAGCTTTCTTT. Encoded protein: CASSEADFTEAFF.

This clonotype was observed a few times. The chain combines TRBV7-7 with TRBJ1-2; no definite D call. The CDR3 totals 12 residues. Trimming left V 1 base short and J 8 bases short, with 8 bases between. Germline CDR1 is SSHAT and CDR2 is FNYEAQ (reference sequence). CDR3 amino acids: CASSLGGFGYTF. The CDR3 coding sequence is TGTGCCAGCAGCTTAGGAGGGTTCGGCTACACCTTC.

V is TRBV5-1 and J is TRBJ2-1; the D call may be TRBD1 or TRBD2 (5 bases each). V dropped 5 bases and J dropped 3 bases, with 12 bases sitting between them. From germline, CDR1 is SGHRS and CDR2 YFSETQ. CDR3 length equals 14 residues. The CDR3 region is CASSSGTDYNEQFF. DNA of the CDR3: TGCGCCAGCAGTTCTGGGACCGACTACAATGAGCAGTTCTTC.

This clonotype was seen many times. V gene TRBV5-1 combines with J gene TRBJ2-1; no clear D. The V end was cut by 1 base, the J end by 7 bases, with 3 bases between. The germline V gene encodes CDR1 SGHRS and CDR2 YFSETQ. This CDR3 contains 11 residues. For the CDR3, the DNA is TGCGCCAGCAGCTTGACGAATGAGCAGTTCTTC. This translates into CASSLTNEQFF.

DNA of the CDR3: TGTGCCAGCAGCTTGGTCGGCGCCGAGGGATCCTACAATGAGCAGTTCTTC. Translation: CASSLVGAEGSYNEQFF. V is TRBV7-8 and J is TRBJ2-1, with D possibly being TRBD2 (5 bases). Germline CDR1 reads SGHVS; CDR2 reads FQNEAQ. This CDR3 region has 17 residues. With 3 bases removed from V and 1 base from J, the gap between germline ends came to 16 bases.

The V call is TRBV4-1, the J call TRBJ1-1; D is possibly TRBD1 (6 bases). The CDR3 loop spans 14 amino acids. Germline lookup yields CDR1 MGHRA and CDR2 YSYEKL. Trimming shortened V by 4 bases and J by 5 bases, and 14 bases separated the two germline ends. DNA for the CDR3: TGCGCCAGCAGCCTAGGACCAGGGGTTACTGAAGCTTTCTTT. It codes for CASSLGPGVTEAFF.

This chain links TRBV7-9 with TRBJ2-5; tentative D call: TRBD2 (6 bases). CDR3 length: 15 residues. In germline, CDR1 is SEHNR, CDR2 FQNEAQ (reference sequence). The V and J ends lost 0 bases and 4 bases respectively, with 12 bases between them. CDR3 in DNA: TGTGCCAGCAGCTTAGCTCTCATCGGGAGAGAGACCCAGTACTTC. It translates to CASSLALIGRETQYF.

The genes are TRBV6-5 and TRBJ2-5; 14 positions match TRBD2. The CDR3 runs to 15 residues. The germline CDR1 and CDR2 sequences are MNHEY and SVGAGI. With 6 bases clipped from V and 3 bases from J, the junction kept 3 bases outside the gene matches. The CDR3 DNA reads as TGTGCCAGCAGACGGACTAGCGGGAGGAAAGAGACCCAGTACTTC. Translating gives CASRRTSGRKETQYF.

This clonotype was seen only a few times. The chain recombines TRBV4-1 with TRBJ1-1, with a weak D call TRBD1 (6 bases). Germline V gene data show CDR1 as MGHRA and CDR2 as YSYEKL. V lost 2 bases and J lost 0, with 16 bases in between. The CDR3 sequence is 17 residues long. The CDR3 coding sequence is TGCGCCAGCAGCCAAACCTTAAGGACAGCCGTGAACACTGAAGCTTTCTTT. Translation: CASSQTLRTAVNTEAFF.

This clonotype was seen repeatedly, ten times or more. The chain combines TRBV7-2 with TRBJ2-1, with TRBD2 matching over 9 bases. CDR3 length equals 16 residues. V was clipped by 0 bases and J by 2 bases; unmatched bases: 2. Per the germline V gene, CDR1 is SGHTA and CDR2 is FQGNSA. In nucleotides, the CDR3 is TGTGCCAGCAGCTTAGCGGCGGGAGGGCCCTACAATGAGCAGTTCTTC. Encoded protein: CASSLAAGGPYNEQFF.

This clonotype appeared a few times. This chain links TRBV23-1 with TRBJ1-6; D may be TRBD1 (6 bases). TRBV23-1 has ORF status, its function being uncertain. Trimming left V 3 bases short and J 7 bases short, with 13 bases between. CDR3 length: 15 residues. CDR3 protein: CASSHLDRTNSPLHF. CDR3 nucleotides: TGCGCCAGCAGTCATCTAGACAGGACGAATTCACCCCTCCACTTT.

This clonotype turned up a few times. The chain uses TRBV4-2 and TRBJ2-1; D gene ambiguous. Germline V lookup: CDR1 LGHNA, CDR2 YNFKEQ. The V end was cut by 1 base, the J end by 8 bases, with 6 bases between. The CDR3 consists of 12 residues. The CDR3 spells CASSQAVHEQFF. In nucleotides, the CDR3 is TGTGCCAGCAGCCAAGCGGTTCATGAGCAGTTCTTC.

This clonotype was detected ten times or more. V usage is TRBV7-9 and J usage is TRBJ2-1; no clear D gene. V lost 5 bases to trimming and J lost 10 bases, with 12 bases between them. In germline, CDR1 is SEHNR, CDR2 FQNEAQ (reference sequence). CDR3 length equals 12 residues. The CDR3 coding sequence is TGTGCCAGCAGCACCTTCCGTAGAGAGCAGTTCTTC. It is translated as CASSTFRREQFF.